This TCR beta chain is drawn from a study of shared clonotypes between healthy human individuals. The CDR3 has 18 amino acids. The V gene's germline CDR1 is SGHTA and CDR2 FQGTGA. V was cut by 5 bases and J by 0 bases, with 20 bases left in between. The naive CD8 population came from CD45RO-negative cells selected for CCR7, without terminally differentiated effector memory CD45RA+ cells. Repertoires were generated with immunoSEQ multiplex PCR, while TCRdb's copy carries only in-frame clones and drops some. The table shows about 2.2 million clones, with over 85% occurring only once. This TCR derives from a man between 18 and 29 years old in good health. Some clones in this sample may be carry-over from other donors' samples. The sample comprised naive CD8+ T cells from PBMCs. The J gene is TRBJ1-3, the V gene TRBV7-3; a weak D match, TRBD1 (5 bases). CDR3 region: CASSPSVLGRDSGNTIYF. The CDR3 nucleotides read TGTGCCAGCAGCCCTAGTGTGTTGGGGCGAGACTCTGGAAACACCATATATTTT. Supplemented by reference TRBV7-3 and TRBJ1-3, the full variable domain reads GAGVSQTPSNKVTEKGKYVELRCDPISGHTALYWYRQSLGQGPEFLIYFQGTGAADDSGLPNDRFFAVRPEGSVSTLKIQRTERGDSAVYLCASSPSVLGRDSGNTIYFGEGSWLTVV.